This T cell receptor beta chain was identified in a study of T-cell memory formation after mild COVID-19. This clonotype came up a few times. What it recognizes is unknown. An end of the junction differs from the germline gene, which may be a read error. Whole-study results and caveats: In pre-infection memory, a portion of responding clones appeared, which suggested that cross-reactive memory joined.

Each CDR3 protein is one row after TCRdb ran MiXCR on the 5' RACE reads. Of hundreds of thousands of distinct CDR3 sequences detected, over 15% appear once; the ten largest clones hold 2.1%. The CDR3 runs 12 residues. Sample: PBMCs or a T cell subset sorted from them (not recorded which). The chain recombines TRBV12-3 or TRBV12-4 with TRBJ2-7; possibly TRBD1 for D (6 bases). The source of this sequence is an adult woman who had mild COVID-19 (a few samples of this study predate the infection). Cell type and time point are not known. CDR3 sequence (DNA): TGTGCCAGCAGTTACTCAGTAACGGGACACAGTTTC. As protein: CASSYSVTGHSF.